This TCR beta chain was retrieved from a study of identical twins. TCRdb independently ran MiXCR on the 5' RACE reads; one entry per CDR3 protein. In the table there are over 600,000 distinct CDR3 sequences, 21% of which are singletons. The CDR3 spans 15 residues. V lost 7 bases to trimming and J lost 0 bases, with 15 bases between them. Germline values: CDR1 ENHRY, CDR2 SYGVKD. Study observations and caveats: Donors were not followed over many years; analysis was cross-sectional.

Notes on this clonotype: The target antigen is unknown.

This same sample was also taken into another study, of T cells expressing NK-cell markers.

The J gene is TRBJ1-1, the V gene TRBV10-3, with D possibly being TRBD1 (6 bases). The sequenced sample consisted of PBMCs. The receptor comes from a woman aged 18-29 years in good health. CDR3 sequence reads: CAITGQSGLNTEAFF. Written as DNA, the CDR3 is TGTGCCATCACCGGACAGAGCGGGTTGAACACTGAAGCTTTCTTT.